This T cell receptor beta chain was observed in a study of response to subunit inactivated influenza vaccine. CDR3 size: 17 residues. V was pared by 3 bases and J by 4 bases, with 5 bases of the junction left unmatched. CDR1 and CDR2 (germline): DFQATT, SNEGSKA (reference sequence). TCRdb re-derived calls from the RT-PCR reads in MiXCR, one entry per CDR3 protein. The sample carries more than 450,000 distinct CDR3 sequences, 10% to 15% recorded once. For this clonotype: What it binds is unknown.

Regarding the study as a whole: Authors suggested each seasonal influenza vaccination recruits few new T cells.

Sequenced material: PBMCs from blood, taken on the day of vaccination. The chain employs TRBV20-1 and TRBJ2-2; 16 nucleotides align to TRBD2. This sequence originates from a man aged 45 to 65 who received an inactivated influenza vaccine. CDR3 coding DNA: TGCAGTGCTAGGGGACTAGCGGGGGGGCCGGGCACCGGGGAGCTGTTTTTT. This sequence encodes CSARGLAGGPGTGELFF.